This T cell receptor beta chain was obtained from a study of blood T cell repertoires in COVID-19. Study information: Both acute and convalescent COVID-19 samples were obtained from the United States, Italy and Spain. The analysed material was cDNA or gDNA that came from T cells, B-cell-depleted T cells, or PBMCs.

Authors' methods: Counts of nucleated cells, estimated from reference gene primer amplification, were obtained. Using immunoSEQ multiplex PCR, the repertoire was profiled, and TCRdb retains in-frame clones only, with some absent. For V, J and clone size, that table is used; D and trimming come from the DNA. The sample records 200,000 to 300,000 clones, 81% being singletons. CDR3 length: 15 residues. CDR1 is SQVTM, CDR2 ANQGSEA, per germline. Unmatched junction bases numbered 10, after V lost 6 bases and J lost 7 bases. Seattle patients were enrolled during active infection and followed longitudinally. There are a few counts of this clone.

The sequenced material came from peripheral blood. This rearrangement joins TRBV29-1 to TRBJ1-4; 11 bases are shared with TRBD1. The sequence came from an elderly woman with COVID-19, enrolled during active disease. CDR3 nucleotide sequence: TGCAGCGTCGAAAATCCGGGACAGGGGGGTGAAAAACTGTTTTTT. It yields the protein CSVENPGQGGEKLFF.